Given below is one T cell receptor (beta chain) in context. This sample includes further DNA sequences coding for the same CDR3. The CDR3 totals 11 residues. Germline-derived CDR1 and CDR2 are MDHEN and SYDVKM. V was trimmed by 5 bases and J by 9 bases, leaving 8 bases between them. This sample was taken from a study of control samples from healthy donors and cancer patients. Sequenced by immunoSEQ multiplex PCR; TCRdb stores in-frame clones only, minus some. The table shows around 99,000 clones, with 75% to 95% occurring only once. Input material: blood. The J gene is TRBJ1-5, the V gene TRBV28; unclear D gene. This clonotype was obtained from a human donor in good health. The donor label of this sample is uncertain. CDR3 sequence reads: CASSRHWPQHF. CDR3 coding DNA: TGTGCCAGCAGTCGTCATTGGCCCCAGCATTTT.